This T cell receptor beta chain was sequenced during a study of T-cell memory formation after mild COVID-19. Turning to the study itself: Clusters were largely donor specific.

Barcoded TCR alpha and TCR beta cDNA libraries with UMIs came from 5'RACE using constant-segment primers. TCRdb recomputed calls from the 5' RACE reads with MiXCR, one row per CDR3 protein. The sample has 530,000 or so distinct CDR3 sequences, roughly a sixth seen once. Of note for this clonotype: No antigen is known for it.

Findings and limits, study-wide: Still unconfirmed is whether the second-wave clones peaking on day 37 recognized SARS-CoV-2. There was a balanced CD4/CD8 profile in clones contracting day 15 to 85, and later expanders leaned CD4+.

Trimming left V 2 bases short and J 6 bases short, with 10 bases between. This CDR3 is built from 13 residues. Germline V CDR1 and CDR2: MNHEY, SVGAGI. Sample: PBMCs or a T cell subset sorted from them (not recorded which). V gene TRBV6-5 combines with J gene TRBJ1-1, with D possibly being TRBD1 (5 bases). This clonotype originated in an adult woman who had mild COVID-19 (a few samples of this study predate the infection). Cell type and time point are not known. The CDR3 nucleotides read TGTGCCAGCAGTTACAACAGGCTGGCTGAAGCTTTCTTT. It is translated as CASSYNRLAEAFF.